The 7 T cell receptor beta chains below were found in one sample sequenced in a study of spatial heterogeneity in lung cancer (dated by TCRdb to about 2019). Explained via the paper, the time point label denotes: sample taken at primary tumor resection. For TCR sequencing, whole RNA was extracted from tumor and nontumor lung tissue, or from cryopreserved PBMC samples, and no cell sorting was done. Library creation used 5' RACE. The data were produced on a NextSeq 500. TCRdb reprocessing: public reads trimmed at Q25 with fastp, clones called with MiXCR, in-frame beta chains kept. Each record represents a unique CDR3 protein, reported with the most common genes and DNA among its rows. This sample gives tens of thousands of distinct CDR3 sequences in total; around 13% of them show up just once. The ten top clones hold 4.6% of the sample. Here the sequenced sample was PBMCs, taken at surgery. All receptors come from a male donor with early-stage non-small cell lung cancer.

There are a few counts of this clonotype. The V gene is TRBV20-1, the J gene TRBJ1-5; a weak D match, TRBD1 (6 bases). The CDR3 is 14 residues long. Germline lookup yields CDR1 DFQATT and CDR2 SNEGSKA (reference sequence). The V gene lost 5 bases and the J gene lost 4 bases, with 15 bases spanning the gap. The CDR3 here is CSASQVQGNQPQHF. In nucleotides, the CDR3 is TGCAGTGCTTCTCAGGTTCAGGGGAATCAGCCCCAGCATTTT.

The table lists this clonotype with many counts. The rearrangement uses TRBV20-1 and TRBJ1-5, with a possible D match to TRBD1 (6 bases). V was trimmed by 4 bases and J by 5 bases, leaving 15 bases between them. This CDR3 is 14 amino acids long. In germline, CDR1 is DFQATT, CDR2 SNEGSKA (reference sequence). The CDR3 protein is CSATEGVGYQPQHF. The CDR3 DNA reads TGCAGTGCTACGGAGGGGGTGGGCTATCAGCCCCAGCATTTT.

This clonotype has just a few counts. The rearrangement joins TRBV7-8 to TRBJ2-2; 10 bases are a match to TRBD1. The CDR3 runs to 17 residues. V trimming: 4 bases; J trimming: 1 base; junction bases outside the gene matches: 6. Germline CDR1 SGHVS, CDR2 FQNEAQ. CDR3: CASSSQDRGLNTGELFF. The CDR3 DNA sequence: TGTGCCAGCAGCTCCCAAGACAGGGGGCTGAACACCGGGGAGCTGTTTTTT.

J is TRBJ1-1 and V is TRBV7-2; no clear D gene. V gave up 5 bases and J gave up 7 bases, with 8 bases separating them. The CDR3 spans 11 residues. In germline, CDR1 is SGHTA, CDR2 FQGNSA. The CDR3 loop reads CASSVDGEAFF. CDR3 coding DNA: TGTGCCAGCAGCGTGGACGGTGAAGCTTTCTTT.

This rearrangement joins TRBV3-1 to TRBJ1-3; possibly TRBD1 for D (6 bases). With 4 bases removed from V and 0 bases from J, the gap between germline ends came to 13 bases. Germline V gene lookup returns CDR1 LGHDT and CDR2 YNNKEL (reference sequence). This CDR3 has 16 residues. CDR3 loop: CASSRGGALSGNTIYF. The DNA of the CDR3 is TGTGCCAGCAGCCGAGGGGGAGCTCTCTCTGGAAACACCATATATTTT.

This chain uses TRBV7-2 with TRBJ2-5; the match to TRBD2 covers 12 bases. J gave up 4 bases and V 3 bases, and 12 bases lay outside the gene matches. Germline V lookup: CDR1 SGHTA, CDR2 FQGNSA. CDR3 length: 18 amino acids. The CDR3 sequence: CASSFRLAGGPGGETQYF. In nucleotides, the CDR3 is TGTGCCAGCAGCTTTCGGCTAGCGGGAGGGCCCGGAGGAGAGACCCAGTACTTC.

This clonotype has just a few counts. This chain connects TRBV12-3 or TRBV12-4 to TRBJ2-2; D is perhaps TRBD1 (6 bases). The CDR3 has 15 residues. Trimming took off 2 bases at V and 4 bases at J, with 11 bases between the two ends. CDR3 in DNA: TGTGCCAGCAGTTTACAGGGGCCGGGCACCGGGGAGCTGTTTTTT. It yields the protein CASSLQGPGTGELFF.